The 27 T cell receptor beta chains below were found in one sample sequenced in a study of early stage breast cancer tumors. Data came from immunoSEQ multiplex PCR; TCRdb stores just in-frame clones and leaves some out. The repertoire holds around 78,000 clones, under 85% seen once, with under 4% in the top ten. The sequencing sample was made of blood. The source of these receptors is a person between 55 and 69 years old with breast cancer.

This clone was counted only a few times. The chain uses TRBV27 and TRBJ2-7, with D perhaps being TRBD1 or TRBD2 (5 bases each). The ends were cut back, 2 bases at V and 3 bases at J, with 14 bases in the middle. The CDR3 contains 15 residues. CDR1 MNHEY and CDR2 SMNVEV come from the germline V gene (reference sequence). The CDR3 DNA reads as TGTGCCAGCAGTTTAAAGGGTACTAGGGGCTACGAGCAGTACTTC. Translated: CASSLKGTRGYEQYF.

J is TRBJ2-1 and V is TRBV19, with a weak D call TRBD2 (6 bases). This CDR3 is built from 15 residues. Between the trimmed V and J ends, which lost 2 bases and 6 bases, there was a span of 14 bases. CDR1 LNHDA and CDR2 SQIVND come from the germline V gene (reference sequence). CDR3 amino acids: CASSITGDIGNEQFF. The CDR3 nucleotides read TGTGCCAGTAGTATAACGGGAGATATAGGCAATGAGCAGTTCTTC.

Only one count was recorded for this clone. V and J are TRBV5-6 and TRBJ2-5, with TRBD2 matching over 12 bases. Per germline, CDR1 SGHDT and CDR2 YYEEEE. This CDR3 has 16 residues. The trim removed 8 bases at V and 4 bases at J, leaving 12 bases unmatched. CDR3 DNA sequence: TGTGCCAGTGGGTCTAGCGGGAGGGTGGCAGTAGAGACCCAGTACTTC. Amino acid sequence: CASGSSGRVAVETQYF.

This chain joins TRBV9 and TRBJ2-7; the D gene is possibly TRBD2 (6 bases). V lost 0 bases and J lost 3, with 13 bases in between. CDR3 length: 15 residues. Germline V gene sequence: CDR1 SGDLS, CDR2 YYNGEE. The CDR3 DNA sequence: TGTGCCAGCAGCGTAGCCTGGGGGGACCACTACGAGCAGTACTTC. This gives the protein CASSVAWGDHYEQYF. The full variable domain, rest sourced from reference TRBV9 and TRBJ2-7, is DSGVTQTPKHLITATGQRVTLRCSPRSGDLSVYWYQQSLDQGLQFLIQYYNGEERAKGNILERFSAQQFPDLHSELNLSSLELGDSALYFCASSVAWGDHYEQYFGPGTRLTVT.

This clone was seen more than once but under ten times. An end of the junction does not agree with germline; a read error may underlie this. The CDR3: CASSELVRGGLIF. The CDR3 bases are TGTGCCAGCAGTGAGTTGGTCCGAGGTGGTTTGATCTTC. The genes are TRBV2 and TRBJ2-1; D gene unclear. In germline, CDR1 is SNHLY, CDR2 FYNNEI. The CDR3 extends over 13 amino acids.

J is TRBJ2-1 and V is TRBV2, with TRBD1 matching 8 bases. This CDR3 is built from 17 residues. V gave up 4 bases and J gave up 7 bases; unmatched junction bases: 15. The germline V gene encodes CDR1 SNHLY and CDR2 FYNNEI. The CDR3: CASSGSIRQGAINEQFF. The CDR3 DNA follows: TGTGCCAGCAGTGGGTCGATTAGGCAGGGGGCGATTAATGAGCAGTTCTTC.

The V gene is TRBV19, the J gene TRBJ2-4, with 10 nucleotides matching TRBD2. Trimming took 6 bases from V and 3 from J; bases not matched to a gene: 8. Germline values: CDR1 LNHDA, CDR2 SQIVND (reference sequence). The CDR3 is made up of 16 amino acids. The CDR3 here is CASRNSGGIGKNIQYF. The CDR3 bases are TGTGCCAGTAGGAATAGCGGGGGGATAGGCAAAAACATTCAGTACTTC.

The chain employs TRBV4-2 and TRBJ2-2, with unresolved D. The V end was cut by 1 base, the J end by 5 bases, with 5 bases between. The CDR3 extends over 13 amino acids. Germline V lookup: CDR1 LGHNA, CDR2 YNFKEQ. Here the CDR3 reads CASSQGRTGELFF. CDR3 in DNA: TGTGCCAGCAGCCAAGGCCGGACCGGGGAGCTGTTTTTT.

The rearrangement uses TRBV6-6 and TRBJ2-6; D is unresolved. Per the germline V gene, CDR1 is MNHNY and CDR2 is SVGAGI (reference sequence). This CDR3 has 14 residues. Trimming cost V 6 bases and J 4 bases, with 10 bases left between them. In DNA form, the CDR3 reads TGTGCCAGCAGATTACGGCCAGGGGCCAACGTCCTGACTTTC. It codes for CASRLRPGANVLTF.

The chain links TRBV5-1 to TRBJ1-2, with 8 positions matching TRBD1. CDR1 and CDR2 from the germline V gene are SGHRS and YFSETQ. Unmatched junction bases numbered 17, after V lost 2 bases and J lost 5 bases. This CDR3 spans 18 amino acids. CDR3 sequence reads: CASSFPGGRGIPPYGYTF. CDR3 coding DNA: TGCGCCAGCAGCTTCCCAGGGGGCAGAGGTATCCCCCCTTATGGCTACACCTTC.

V is TRBV2 and J is TRBJ1-2; 7 bases agree with TRBD1. The ends lost 10 bases at V and 7 bases at J; junction bases unmatched: 12. CDR1 is SNHLY and CDR2 is FYNNEI in the germline V gene. The CDR3 has 13 amino acids. CDR3 residues: CAITGAARGGYTF. In nucleotides, the CDR3 is TGTGCCATTACAGGGGCCGCCCGGGGTGGCTACACCTTC. Full variable domain (remainder filled in from reference TRBV2 and TRBJ1-2): EPEVTQTPSHQVTQMGQEVILRCVPISNHLYFYWYRQILGQKVEFLVSFYNNEISEKSEIFDDQFSVERPDGSNFTLKIRSTKLEDSAMYFCAITGAARGGYTFGSGTRLTVV.

The chain recombines TRBV2 with TRBJ2-7, with 9 bases aligning to TRBD2. The CDR3 runs to 17 residues. V lost 0 bases, J lost 4 bases, and 10 bases stayed unmatched. The V gene's germline CDR1 is SNHLY and CDR2 FYNNEI. The DNA for the CDR3 is TGTGCCAGCAGTGAAGCGCGACAAGCGGGGGGCAGTTACGAGCAGTACTTC. Its protein product is CASSEARQAGGSYEQYF.

The chain combines TRBV6-5 with TRBJ2-7; 7 bases fit TRBD1. CDR3 length equals 13 residues. Germline loops: CDR1 MNHEY, CDR2 SVGAGI. V shed 6 bases, J shed 6 bases, and the junction held 8 bases outside the gene matches. The CDR3 loop reads CASRLTGVGEQYF. The CDR3 bases are TGTGCCAGCAGGCTAACAGGGGTAGGCGAGCAGTACTTC.

The rearrangement joins TRBV19 to TRBJ2-7; the match to TRBD1 covers 7 bases. The CDR3 totals 15 residues. V dropped 6 bases and J dropped 0; count of bases not matched to a gene: 8. Germline V gives CDR1 LNHDA, CDR2 SQIVND (reference sequence). Here the CDR3 DNA reads TGTGCCAGTAGCCGGGACAGTCCCGACTCCTACGAGCAGTACTTC. Translated: CASSRDSPDSYEQYF.

Here the CDR3 reads CASSDRGTGNTIYF. CDR3 nucleotide sequence: TGTGCCAGCAGTGACAGGGGAACTGGAAACACCATATATTTT. The chain employs TRBV6-6 and TRBJ1-3; 8 bases fit TRBD1. The germline V gene encodes CDR1 MNHNY and CDR2 SVGAGI (reference sequence). The ends lost 5 bases at V and 2 bases at J; junction bases unmatched: 2. The CDR3 runs to 14 residues.

This rearrangement joins TRBV10-2 to TRBJ1-4, with 8 bases fitting TRBD1. From germline, CDR1 is WSHSY and CDR2 SAAADI. V lost 3 bases to trimming and J lost 8 bases; unmatched junction nucleotides: 5. There are 14 residues in the CDR3. The CDR3 DNA follows: TGCGCCAGCAGTGAAGTACAGGGGGAGGAAAAACTGTTTTTT. It encodes CASSEVQGEEKLFF.

Of note for this clone: Since no conserved phenylalanine or tryptophan closes the CDR3, a read error is the likely cause. Because the CDR3's place on the DNA is in doubt, the DNA is left out and the CDR3 is given as listed by TCRdb. The J gene is TRBJ1-2, the V gene TRBV7-2; the table gives TRBD1 as D, unverified against the DNA. The CDR3 numbers 13 amino acids, ends counted. Per germline, CDR1 SGHTA and CDR2 FQGNSA. The CDR3: CASSLSGTEYRVR.

The CDR3 coding sequence is TGTGCCAGCTCACTTTCAGACGGGGAGCTGTTTTTT. Protein product: CASSLSDGELFF. This rearrangement joins TRBV18 to TRBJ2-2; D not resolved. V was cut by 4 bases and J by 7 bases, with 7 bases left in between. The CDR3 sequence is 12 residues long. CDR1 is KGHSH, CDR2 LQKENI, per germline.

This clone was observed a single time. The CDR3 is CASSSGVYEQFF. DNA of the CDR3: TGTGCCAGTAGTTCCGGGGTCTATGAGCAGTTCTTC. The rearrangement uses TRBV19 and TRBJ2-1; perhaps TRBD2 as D (5 bases). The CDR3 is 12 amino acids. Germline CDR1 and CDR2: LNHDA and SQIVND (reference sequence). Trimming removed 5 bases from V and 8 bases from J, with 10 bases in between.

V is TRBV9 and J is TRBJ1-1; 7 nucleotides align to TRBD1. V lost 0 bases to trimming and J lost 1 base; unmatched junction nucleotides: 3. The CDR3 has 15 residues. CDR1 is SGDLS and CDR2 is YYNGEE in the germline V gene. The chain's CDR3 is CASSVGAGGNTEAFF. In DNA form, the CDR3 reads TGTGCCAGCAGCGTAGGCGCAGGGGGGAACACTGAAGCTTTCTTT.

The chain joins TRBV11-2 to TRBJ2-3; D perhaps matches TRBD2 (5 bases). Germline V gene sequence: CDR1 SGHAT, CDR2 FQNNGV. Trimming pared 8 bases from V and 1 base from J, leaving 13 bases between. The CDR3 is 14 residues long. The CDR3, as DNA: TGTGCCAGCCAAAGAGGGATAGGCACAGATACGCAGTATTTT. Its translation: CASQRGIGTDTQYF.

The chain has TRBV30 and TRBJ1-4; TRBD1 agrees at 9 bases. The CDR3 length is 15 residues. CDR1 and CDR2 from the germline V gene are GTSNPN and SVGIG (reference sequence). After removal of 3 bases from V and 0 bases from J, the junction contained 2 bases not matched to a gene. Here the CDR3 reads CAWRDRGATNEKLFF. The CDR3 bases are TGTGCCTGGAGGGACAGGGGAGCAACTAATGAAAAACTGTTTTTT.

The V call is TRBV19, the J call TRBJ2-7; D is unclear. The length of the CDR3 is 13 residues. Germline V gene sequence: CDR1 LNHDA, CDR2 SQIVND (reference sequence). V shed 3 bases and J shed 2 bases, with 8 bases lying between them. CDR3 loop: CASSMGRTYEQYF. CDR3 sequence (DNA): TGTGCCAGTAGTATGGGCCGGACCTACGAGCAGTACTTC.

J is TRBJ1-2 and V is TRBV28; a possible D gene is TRBD1 (6 bases). V was clipped by 4 bases and J by 4 bases, with 13 bases between them. CDR1 and CDR2 from the germline V gene are MDHEN and SYDVKM. The CDR3 is made up of 14 amino acids. The CDR3 DNA reads TGTGCCAGCAGTTCTAGGGGGGTCCCCTATGGCTACACCTTC. Its translation: CASSSRGVPYGYTF.

The chain combines TRBV27 with TRBJ2-1, with D unclear. The CDR3 runs 13 residues. CDR1 MNHEY and CDR2 SMNVEV come from the germline V gene (reference sequence). Trimming took 1 base from V and 9 from J, leaving 10 bases between them. The CDR3 DNA reads as TGTGCCAGCAGTTTATTTGGGCCCGGTGAGCAGTTCTTC. Translated: CASSLFGPGEQFF.

The gene calls are TRBV10-3 and TRBJ2-3; possible D gene TRBD2, 5 bases. The V end lost 11 bases, the J end lost 2 bases, and 20 bases lay between the germline ends. Germline values: CDR1 ENHRY, CDR2 SYGVKD. The CDR3 is 15 amino acids. CDR3 DNA: TGTGCCGCGAGCCGAAGGACTGGCTACACAGATACGCAGTATTTT. This encodes CAASRRTGYTDTQYF.

Worth noting for this clone: This sample includes further DNA sequences coding for the same CDR3. The V call is TRBV19, the J call TRBJ1-5; TRBD1 aligns across 7 bases. CDR3 size: 16 residues. Germline CDR1 LNHDA, CDR2 SQIVND (reference sequence). Trimming removed 4 bases from V and 1 base from J; junction bases left unmatched: 7. CDR3 in DNA: TGTGCCAGTAGTACCCCGGGACAGCTAAGCAATCAGCCCCAGCATTTT. As protein: CASSTPGQLSNQPQHF.